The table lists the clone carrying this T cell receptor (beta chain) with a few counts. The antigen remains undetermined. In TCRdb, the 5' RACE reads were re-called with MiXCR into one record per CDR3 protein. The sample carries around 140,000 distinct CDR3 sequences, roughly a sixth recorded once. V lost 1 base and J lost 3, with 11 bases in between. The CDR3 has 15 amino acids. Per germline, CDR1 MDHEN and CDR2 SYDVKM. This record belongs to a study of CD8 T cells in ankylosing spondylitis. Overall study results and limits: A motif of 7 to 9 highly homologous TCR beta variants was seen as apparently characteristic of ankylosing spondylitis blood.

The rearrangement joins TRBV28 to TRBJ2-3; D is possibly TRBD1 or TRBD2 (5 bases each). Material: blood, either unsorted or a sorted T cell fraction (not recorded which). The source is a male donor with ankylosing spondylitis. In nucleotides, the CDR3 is TGTGCCAGCAGTTTATTGGGGGTCTGGACAGATACGCAGTATTTT. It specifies CASSLLGVWTDTQYF.